The 17 T cell receptor beta chains reported below all come from one sample, sequenced in a study of cytomegalovirus exposure and HLA in healthy donors. The PCR made use of 60 Vbeta and 13 Jbeta primers. Sequencing used immunoSEQ multiplex PCR; TCRdb keeps in-frame clones, though not all of them. The sample has 150,000 to 200,000 clones, over 70% seen once. The sample taken for sequencing was PBMCs. The origin of the receptors is a man aged 25-40 years in good health and CMV-seronegative.

The chain couples TRBV27 to TRBJ2-1, with D unclear. Per germline, CDR1 MNHEY and CDR2 SMNVEV (reference sequence). The CDR3 spans 12 residues. Between the trimmed V and J ends, which lost 6 bases and 3 bases, there was a span of 6 bases. CDR3 sequence: CASSRDYNEQFF. The CDR3 DNA sequence: TGTGCCAGCAGCCGCGACTACAATGAGCAGTTCTTC.

The V call is TRBV18, the J call TRBJ2-1; D might be TRBD1 (5 bases). Deletions cut 3 bases from V and 5 bases from J, with 14 bases between. Germline CDR1 reads KGHSH; CDR2 reads LQKENI. The CDR3 is 15 amino acids. For the CDR3, the DNA is TGTGCCAGCTCACCCCCGAGGCAGGGTGACAATGAGCAGTTCTTC. It translates to CASSPPRQGDNEQFF.

This chain connects TRBV9 to TRBJ2-1; 13 positions agree with TRBD2. The germline V gene encodes CDR1 SGDLS and CDR2 YYNGEE. Germline trimming cut 0 bases from V and 7 bases from J; bases unmatched to any gene: 4. There are 16 residues in the CDR3. The CDR3 here is CASSVGGLAGWNEQFF. Here the CDR3 DNA reads TGTGCCAGCAGCGTAGGGGGACTAGCGGGGTGGAATGAGCAGTTCTTC.

Regarding this clone: The junction differs from germline at one of its ends, possibly a read error. This sequence joins TRBV7-9 and TRBJ2-7, with D perhaps matching TRBD1 (6 bases). The germline gives CDR1 SEHNR, CDR2 FQNEAQ (reference sequence). This CDR3 has 12 residues. The CDR3 is CSSSFTGPEQYF. The CDR3 coding sequence is TGTTCCAGCAGCTTTACAGGGCCCGAGCAGTACTTC.

This sequence joins TRBV19 and TRBJ1-1; D is possibly TRBD1 (5 bases). This CDR3 region has 15 residues. CDR1 LNHDA and CDR2 SQIVND come from the germline V gene (reference sequence). Trimming pared 1 base from V and 0 bases from J, leaving 9 bases between. CDR3 region: CASSIVRAMNTEAFF. The DNA for the CDR3 is TGTGCCAGTAGTATAGTCAGGGCAATGAACACTGAAGCTTTCTTT. The full variable domain, its missing parts supplied by reference TRBV19 and TRBJ1-1, is DGGITQSPKYLFRKEGQNVTLSCEQNLNHDAMYWYRQDPGQGLRLIYYSQIVNDFQKGDIAEGYSVSREKKESFPLTVTSAQKNPTAFYLCASSIVRAMNTEAFFGQGTRLTVV.

V usage is TRBV9 and J usage is TRBJ1-5; TRBD1 is a possible D gene (5 bases). The CDR3 extends over 15 amino acids. V was pared by 4 bases and J by 6 bases, with 17 bases between. CDR1 SGDLS and CDR2 YYNGEE come from the germline V gene. CDR3 bases: TGTGCCAGCAGCCGGGGGGTGGGGGGAGGTCAGCCCCAGCATTTT. Amino acid sequence: CASSRGVGGGQPQHF.

The chain employs TRBV9 and TRBJ1-1; possible D gene TRBD1, 6 bases. This CDR3 region has 13 residues. The V end was cut by 3 bases, the J end by 8 bases, with 14 bases between. CDR1 SGDLS and CDR2 YYNGEE come from the germline V gene. The CDR3 coding sequence is TGTGCCAGCAGCGGGACGGGGACAAACGAAGCTTTCTTT. It encodes CASSGTGTNEAFF.

The chain carries TRBV28 and TRBJ1-2; possibly TRBD1 for D (5 bases). Germline V lookup: CDR1 MDHEN, CDR2 SYDVKM. This CDR3 is 14 amino acids long. V dropped 2 bases and J dropped 4 bases, with 11 bases sitting between them. CDR3 DNA sequence: TGTGCCAGCAGTTTAGGGGCCTCCGTCTATGGCTACACCTTC. It yields the protein CASSLGASVYGYTF.

The V and J genes are TRBV27 and TRBJ1-4; 9 positions match TRBD1. Per germline, CDR1 MNHEY and CDR2 SMNVEV (reference sequence). V trimming: 2 bases; J trimming: 7 bases; junction bases outside the gene matches: 5. The CDR3 is 15 amino acids. The DNA of the CDR3 is TGTGCCAGCAGTTTAACACAGGGGGCCGGTGAAAAACTGTTTTTT. Protein sequence: CASSLTQGAGEKLFF.

Points on this clone: One end of the junction does not line up with germline, which may come from a read error. The chain has TRBV7-9 and TRBJ1-1; D uncertain. The CDR3 sequence is 13 residues long. Germline V lookup: CDR1 SEHNR, CDR2 FQNEAQ (reference sequence). The CDR3 bases are TGTTCCAGCAGCTTAGCGTTAGGAGACGGAGCTTTCTTT. This gives the protein CSSSLALGDGAFF.

CDR3 sequence reads: CASSLPDTQYF. The CDR3 DNA reads as TGTGCCAGCAGCTTACCGGATACGCAGTATTTT. The rearrangement links TRBV11-2 to TRBJ2-3; D ambiguous. The CDR3 spans 11 residues. Germline values: CDR1 SGHAT, CDR2 FQNNGV. Trimming removed 2 bases at V and 6 bases at J, with 3 bases between.

The rearrangement links TRBV6-1 to TRBJ1-5, with 8 bases matching TRBD1. CDR1 MNHNS and CDR2 SASEGT come from the germline V gene. Trimming took 9 bases from V and 6 from J; bases not matched to a gene: 13. The CDR3 is 15 amino acids. CDR3 sequence (DNA): TGTGCCAGTGAACAACAAAACAGGGGGGGTCAGCCCCAGCATTTT. It yields the protein CASEQQNRGGQPQHF.

The chain joins TRBV5-6 to TRBJ1-1, with a tentative D call TRBD1 (6 bases). This CDR3 is 13 amino acids long. Germline loops: CDR1 SGHDT, CDR2 YYEEEE. Trimming shortened V by 5 bases and J by 2 bases, and 10 bases separated the two germline ends. CDR3 nucleotide sequence: TGTGCCAGCAGACCACAGGGTAACACTGAAGCTTTCTTT. Residues: CASRPQGNTEAFF.

The chain employs TRBV27 and TRBJ1-2; TRBD1 matches at 9 bases. V shed 5 bases, J shed 2 bases, and the junction held 6 bases outside the gene matches. Germline V gene sequence: CDR1 MNHEY, CDR2 SMNVEV (reference sequence). The CDR3 runs 15 residues. The CDR3 nucleotides read TGTGCCAGCAGTCTGTATGGACAGGGGAACTATGGCTACACCTTC. Protein sequence: CASSLYGQGNYGYTF.

The rearrangement joins TRBV5-4 to TRBJ1-5, with D possibly TRBD1 on 5 matching bases. V was clipped by 0 bases and J by 5 bases, with 9 bases between them. The CDR3 has 14 residues. Germline CDR1 is SGHNT and CDR2 is YYREEE (reference sequence). The CDR3 region has the DNA TGTGCCAGCAGCTTGGCAGGGAAGGATCAGCCCCAGCATTTT. Protein: CASSLAGKDQPQHF.

V is TRBV6-5 and J is TRBJ1-2; TRBD1 matches at 7 bases. This CDR3 region has 16 residues. Germline lookup yields CDR1 MNHEY and CDR2 SVGAGI. V shed 1 base, J shed 4 bases, and the junction held 9 bases outside the gene matches. The CDR3: CASSYFQGTASYGYTF. DNA for the CDR3: TGTGCCAGCAGTTACTTCCAGGGGACAGCTTCCTATGGCTACACCTTC.

This clone appeared a few times. The rearrangement uses TRBV27 and TRBJ1-1; 7 nucleotides agree with TRBD1. Germline V gene sequence: CDR1 MNHEY, CDR2 SMNVEV (reference sequence). V dropped 2 bases and J dropped 3; count of bases not matched to a gene: 0. This CDR3 has 13 amino acids. The CDR3, as DNA: TGTGCCAGCAGTTTAACAGGGGACACTGAAGCTTTCTTT. Translation gives CASSLTGDTEAFF.